A single sample gave rise to the 4 T cell receptor beta chains below, sequenced in a study of blood T cell repertoires in COVID-19. Profiled with immunoSEQ multiplex PCR; TCRdb holds only in-frame clones, not every one. This table holds more than 150,000 clones, approximately 80% found once. Sequenced: peripheral blood. These receptors were obtained from a human donor in a cohort sampled during active COVID-19.

This chain uses TRBV5-1 with TRBJ2-2; 10 bases line up with TRBD2. This CDR3 is built from 19 residues. V dropped 0 bases and J dropped 4; count of bases not matched to a gene: 12. CDR1 and CDR2 from the germline V gene are SGHRS and YFSETQ. The CDR3 sequence is CASSLEGLAGAAGTGELFF. CDR3 nucleotides: TGCGCCAGCAGCTTGGAGGGGCTAGCGGGGGCAGCGGGCACCGGGGAGCTGTTTTTT.

The chain links TRBV6-5 to TRBJ1-6; possibly TRBD1 for D (5 bases). V lost 3 bases and J lost 7, with 10 bases in between. CDR3 length: 14 amino acids. Germline-derived CDR1 and CDR2 are MNHEY and SVGAGI. This CDR3 reads CASSYSRVNSPLHF. CDR3 bases: TGTGCCAGCAGTTATTCCAGGGTGAATTCACCCCTCCACTTT.

The chain combines TRBV19 with TRBJ1-5, with D possibly being TRBD1 (5 bases). Germline V gene lookup returns CDR1 LNHDA and CDR2 SQIVND (reference sequence). The CDR3 totals 16 residues. V was clipped by 1 base and J by 6 bases, with 16 bases between them. The CDR3 here is CASSIVSRVNGQPQHF. The CDR3 nucleotides are TGTGCCAGTAGTATAGTTAGCAGGGTTAATGGTCAGCCCCAGCATTTT.

The chain carries TRBV9 and TRBJ2-7; 9 positions agree with TRBD1. This CDR3 spans 15 amino acids. J lost 3 bases, V lost 0 bases, and 4 bases had no gene match. Germline V gene sequence: CDR1 SGDLS, CDR2 YYNGEE. CDR3 sequence: CASSVGLGQGYEQYF. CDR3 nucleotides: TGTGCCAGCAGCGTAGGTTTGGGACAGGGCTACGAGCAGTACTTC.